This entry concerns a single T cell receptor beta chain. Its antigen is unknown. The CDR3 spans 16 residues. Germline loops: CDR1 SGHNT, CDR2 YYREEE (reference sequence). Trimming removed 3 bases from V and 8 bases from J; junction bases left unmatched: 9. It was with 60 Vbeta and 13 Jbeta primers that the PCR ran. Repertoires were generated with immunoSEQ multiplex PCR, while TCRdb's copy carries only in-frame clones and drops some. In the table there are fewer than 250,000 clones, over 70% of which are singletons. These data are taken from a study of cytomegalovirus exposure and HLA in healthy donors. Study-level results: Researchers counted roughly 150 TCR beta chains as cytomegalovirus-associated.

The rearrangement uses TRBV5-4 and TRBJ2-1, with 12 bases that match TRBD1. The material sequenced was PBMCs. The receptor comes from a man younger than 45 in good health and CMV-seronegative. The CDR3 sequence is CASSYGTGGRVYEQFF. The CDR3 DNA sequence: TGTGCCAGCAGCTATGGGACAGGGGGCCGAGTCTATGAGCAGTTCTTC.